This entry lists 23 T cell receptor beta chains sequenced from one sample in a study of cytomegalovirus exposure and HLA in healthy donors. With 60 Vbeta and 13 Jbeta primers, the PCR was carried out. Clones were sequenced by immunoSEQ multiplex PCR, and TCRdb holds only the in-frame ones, with some missing. The table lists about 150,000 clones, about 68% of them singletons. The material sequenced was PBMCs. The receptors stem from a young man in good health and CMV-seronegative.

V and J are TRBV2 and TRBJ2-5; 7 nucleotides match TRBD2. CDR1 and CDR2 from the germline V gene are SNHLY and FYNNEI. V shed 11 bases and J 5 bases; nucleotides not matched to a gene: 14. This CDR3 has 14 amino acids. In DNA, the CDR3 is TGTGCCGGAGGGCCCTCCGTGGGAGGGGAGACCCAGTACTTC. Protein: CAGGPSVGGETQYF.

This chain's CDR3 is CASSHGTSGRSEQYF. For the CDR3, the DNA is TGCGCCAGCAGCCACGGGACTAGCGGGAGAAGCGAGCAGTACTTC. The V and J genes are TRBV4-1 and TRBJ2-7; 14 nucleotides align to TRBD2. Germline trimming cut 3 bases from V and 6 bases from J; bases unmatched to any gene: 4. The CDR3 sequence is 15 residues long. Germline V CDR1 and CDR2: MGHRA, YSYEKL.

The gene calls are TRBV4-2 and TRBJ2-1, with TRBD2 matching over 12 bases. The CDR3 extends over 19 amino acids. Germline V gene sequence: CDR1 LGHNA, CDR2 YNFKEQ. V gave up 0 bases and J gave up 7 bases; unmatched junction bases: 13. The CDR3 region is CASSQDPPLLAGGLNEQFF. CDR3 DNA: TGTGCCAGCAGCCAAGACCCACCCCTACTAGCGGGAGGTCTAAATGAGCAGTTCTTC.

The chain is built from TRBV6-5 and TRBJ1-2; no definite D call. The CDR3 is 9 amino acids. CDR1 MNHEY and CDR2 SVGAGI come from the germline V gene. V lost 8 bases, J lost 7 bases, and 5 bases lay in between. CDR3 coding DNA: TGTGCCAGCTCCGTTGGCTACACCTTC. Amino acids: CASSVGYTF.

V is TRBV7-2 and J is TRBJ2-7; 9 nucleotides agree with TRBD1. J was trimmed by 2 bases and V by 5 bases; bases with no gene match: 7. The germline CDR1 and CDR2 sequences are SGHTA and FQGNSA. The CDR3 extends over 15 amino acids. CDR3 DNA: TGTGCCAGCAGCCCCAGAGGGACAGGGCCCTACGAGCAGTACTTC. This translates into CASSPRGTGPYEQYF.

The chain carries TRBV28 and TRBJ2-7, with a weak D call TRBD1 (6 bases). The germline V and J ends were trimmed by 3 bases and 7 bases, with 28 bases remaining between them. CDR1 and CDR2 (germline): MDHEN, SYDVKM. The CDR3 is 18 residues long. The CDR3 region is CASSFIGLRDTQLREQYF. The CDR3 bases are TGTGCCAGCAGTTTCATCGGCCTCCGGGACACCCAGCTCCGAGAGCAGTACTTC.

The chain combines TRBV19 with TRBJ2-7; 10 positions agree with TRBD2. The CDR3 extends over 15 amino acids. Trimming took 1 base from V and 5 from J; bases not matched to a gene: 5. Germline assignment: CDR1 LNHDA and CDR2 SQIVND (reference sequence). The DNA of the CDR3 is TGTGCCAGTAGTATAGCAGCGGGAGGGCCTGACGAGCAGTACTTC. Translated, it gives CASSIAAGGPDEQYF.

This chain connects TRBV18 to TRBJ2-5; TRBD2 is a possible D gene (5 bases). The CDR3 totals 13 residues. V lost 3 bases, J lost 3 bases, and 8 bases lay in between. Per germline, CDR1 KGHSH and CDR2 LQKENI. The CDR3 is CASSPDGEETQYF. CDR3 DNA sequence: TGTGCCAGCTCACCGGACGGGGAAGAGACCCAGTACTTC. Combining the CDR3 with reference TRBV18 and TRBJ2-5 gives the whole variable domain NAGVMQNPRHLVRRRGQEARLRCSPMKGHSHVYWYRQLPEEGLKFMVYLQKENIIDESGMPKERFSAEFPKEGPSILRIQQVVRGDSAAYFCASSPDGEETQYFGPGTRLLVL.

This chain connects TRBV2 to TRBJ1-5; D not resolved. CDR1 is SNHLY and CDR2 is FYNNEI in the germline V gene. This CDR3 region has 15 residues. Trimming removed 6 bases at V and 0 bases at J, with 12 bases between. CDR3 in DNA: TGTGCCAGCAGCCGCCGGCGGGCTAGCAATCAGCCCCAGCATTTT. Its translation is CASSRRRASNQPQHF.

The J gene is TRBJ1-2, the V gene TRBV7-2, with 8 nucleotides matching TRBD1. This CDR3 region has 13 residues. V was clipped by 0 bases and J by 7 bases; unmatched bases: 1. The germline CDR1 and CDR2 sequences are SGHTA and FQGNSA. The chain's CDR3 is CASSLAGQVGYTF. CDR3 nucleotide sequence: TGTGCCAGCAGCTTAGCGGGACAGGTTGGCTACACCTTC.

Concerning this clone itself: The same CDR3 can be traced to other DNA sequences in this sample. V gene TRBV5-4 combines with J gene TRBJ2-2, with a possible D match to TRBD2 (6 bases). The V and J ends lost 1 base and 6 bases respectively, with 10 bases between them. The CDR3 loop spans 14 amino acids. The germline gives CDR1 SGHNT, CDR2 YYREEE (reference sequence). CDR3 DNA sequence: TGTGCCAGCAGCTTGCAACTAGCCTCCGGGGAGCTGTTTTTT. It yields the protein CASSLQLASGELFF.

This clone was observed a few times. Here the CDR3 DNA reads TGCGCCAGCAGCCAAGATCGGGGGGGCGGGAGTGCGGATACGCAGTATTTT. Translating gives CASSQDRGGGSADTQYF. The chain employs TRBV4-3 and TRBJ2-3; 8 bases fit TRBD2. Germline assignment: CDR1 LGHNA and CDR2 YSLEER. The CDR3 is 17 residues long. The V gene end was trimmed by 0 bases and the J gene end by 6 bases; junction bases not matched to a gene: 11.

The chain links TRBV28 to TRBJ2-5, with TRBD1 matching 8 bases. Trimming at V came to 6 bases and at J to 3 bases, leaving 9 bases not matched to a gene. CDR1 and CDR2 (germline): MDHEN, SYDVKM. The CDR3 contains 15 residues. The CDR3 protein is CASRGGQAGKETQYF. As DNA, the CDR3 is TGTGCCAGCAGGGGGGGACAGGCCGGGAAAGAGACCCAGTACTTC. The full variable domain, in which reference TRBV28 and TRBJ2-5 provide the parts outside the CDR3, is DVKVTQSSRYLVKRTGEKVFLECVQDMDHENMFWYRQDPGLGLRLIYFSYDVKMKEKGDIPEGYSVSREKKERFSLILESASTNQTSMYLCASRGGQAGKETQYFGPGTRLLVL.

The CDR3 loop is CASSWRQRGGTDTQYF. The DNA for the CDR3 is TGTGCCAGCAGCTGGCGGCAGCGGGGGGGCACAGATACGCAGTATTTT. V is TRBV5-4 and J is TRBJ2-3; 9 bases agree with TRBD2. Germline V CDR1 and CDR2: SGHNT, YYREEE (reference sequence). J lost 1 base, V lost 3 bases, and 6 bases had no gene match. CDR3 size: 16 residues.

This clone was found once. The rearrangement joins TRBV28 to TRBJ2-7, with unresolved D. The CDR3 has 15 amino acids. V was trimmed by 6 bases and J by 2 bases, leaving 17 bases between them. From germline, CDR1 is MDHEN and CDR2 SYDVKM. DNA for the CDR3: TGTGCCAGCAGCCCCCCCCTAGTGGCGGCCTACGAGCAGTACTTC. Translating it yields CASSPPLVAAYEQYF.

This clone was observed a single time. CDR3 nucleotides: TGTGCCAGCAGCGCCGCCGGGACAGGCGACACTGAAGCTTTCTTT. It is translated as CASSAAGTGDTEAFF. The V gene is TRBV7-6, the J gene TRBJ1-1; 8 bases line up with TRBD1. Trimming took 5 bases from V and 3 from J; bases not matched to a gene: 8. The germline CDR1 and CDR2 sequences are SGHVS and FNYEAQ. This CDR3 has 15 amino acids.

This clone was observed a few times. The CDR3 coding sequence is TGTGCCAGCAGCTTAGTTTATGGGGACACCTACGAGCAGTACTTC. It translates to CASSLVYGDTYEQYF. The V and J genes are TRBV7-2 and TRBJ2-7; possibly TRBD1 for D (6 bases). Germline CDR1 is SGHTA and CDR2 is FQGNSA. V gave up 1 base and J gave up 2 bases, with 12 bases separating them. The CDR3 covers 15 residues.

The rearrangement links TRBV7-8 to TRBJ2-1; 10 nucleotides match TRBD2. V lost 5 bases and J lost 2; bases outside the gene matches: 9. CDR3 size: 17 residues. From germline, CDR1 is SGHVS and CDR2 FQNEAQ. CDR3 nucleotide sequence: TGTGCCAGCAGCAAAGGGCCTAGCGGGGGAACCTACAATGAGCAGTTCTTC. Protein sequence: CASSKGPSGGTYNEQFF.

This chain links TRBV21-1 with TRBJ2-3; TRBD2, as called in the table, went unchecked against the DNA. TRBV21-1 is annotated as a pseudogene. This CDR3 is 17 amino acids long. This chain's CDR3 is CASSNRRLVTSTDTQYF. The CDR3 nucleotides read TGTGCCAGCAGCAACCGTCGACTGGTTACTAGCACAGATACGCAGTATTTT.

The chain uses TRBV2 and TRBJ2-2, with a tentative D call TRBD2 (5 bases). The V end was cut by 6 bases, the J end by 5 bases, with 10 bases between. CDR1 SNHLY and CDR2 FYNNEI come from the germline V gene. CDR3 length: 13 amino acids. CDR3 sequence: CASRAAETGELFF. CDR3 in DNA: TGTGCCAGCAGAGCAGCGGAGACCGGGGAGCTGTTTTTT.

The chain has TRBV28 and TRBJ2-3, with D tentatively TRBD2 (5 bases). CDR1 is MDHEN, CDR2 SYDVKM, per germline. The V and J ends lost 10 bases and 0 bases respectively, with 11 bases between them. The CDR3 has 13 residues. CDR3 sequence: CAIGEGSTDTQYF. Written as DNA, the CDR3 is TGTGCCATCGGGGAAGGTAGCACAGATACGCAGTATTTT.

The V gene is TRBV29-1, the J gene TRBJ1-4; no firm D call. Germline CDR1 reads SQVTM; CDR2 reads ANQGSEA. Trimming removed 7 bases at V and 0 bases at J, with 12 bases between. The CDR3 has 14 amino acids. This CDR3 reads CSAKESPTNEKLFF. The DNA of the CDR3 is TGCAGCGCAAAGGAGAGCCCAACTAATGAAAAACTGTTTTTT.

This clone was detected only a few times. V gene TRBV19 combines with J gene TRBJ1-5; 8 bases align to TRBD1. J gave up 2 bases and V 9 bases, and 9 bases lay outside the gene matches. CDR3 length: 15 residues. Germline loops: CDR1 LNHDA, CDR2 SQIVND (reference sequence). The CDR3 DNA is TGTGCCAGCCGCATGGACAGGGCCGGCAATCAGCCCCAGCATTTT. Translated, it gives CASRMDRAGNQPQHF.